This T cell receptor beta chain comes out of a study of blood T cell repertoires in COVID-19. Germline CDR1 and CDR2: SEHNR and FQNEAQ (reference sequence). V trimming: 5 bases; J trimming: 2 bases; junction bases outside the gene matches: 2. CDR3 length: 14 amino acids. Repertoires were generated with immunoSEQ multiplex PCR, while TCRdb's copy carries only in-frame clones and drops some. The sample holds some 180,000 clones, roughly 83% seen once. The TCR sequence derives from a woman aged 40 to 49 with COVID-19, enrolled during active disease. The rearrangement joins TRBV7-9 to TRBJ1-5; 8 bases align to TRBD1. The sample taken for sequencing was peripheral blood. CDR3 region: CASSGQGRNQPQHF. CDR3 in DNA: TGTGCCAGCAGCGGACAGGGACGCAATCAGCCCCAGCATTTT.